The clone carrying this T cell receptor beta chain was seen a few times. Its target is not known. The data originate from a study of blood T cells in healthy people across ages. The CDR3 sequence is 16 residues long. The germline V gene encodes CDR1 SGHAT and CDR2 FQDESV (reference sequence). Unmatched junction bases numbered 11, after V lost 5 bases and J lost 4 bases. Broader study findings: Significant beta diversity loss was already apparent by age approximately 36, declining roughly linearly.

The authors ran a second PCR of about 7 to 11 cycles using a sample-barcoded 5' primer and a J-beta primer mix. MiXCR, run by TCRdb on the 5' RACE reads, gives a single entry per CDR3 protein. Of 600,000 or so distinct CDR3 sequences in the sample, 40% to 50% are singletons; the top ten hold just under 25%. The source of this sequence is an elderly man in good health. The sequencing sample was made of blood. The chain recombines TRBV11-1 with TRBJ2-3; 8 positions agree with TRBD2. The CDR3 is CASSPGLVQISDTQYF. The CDR3 DNA reads TGTGCCAGCAGCCCGGGACTAGTTCAAATATCAGATACGCAGTATTTT.